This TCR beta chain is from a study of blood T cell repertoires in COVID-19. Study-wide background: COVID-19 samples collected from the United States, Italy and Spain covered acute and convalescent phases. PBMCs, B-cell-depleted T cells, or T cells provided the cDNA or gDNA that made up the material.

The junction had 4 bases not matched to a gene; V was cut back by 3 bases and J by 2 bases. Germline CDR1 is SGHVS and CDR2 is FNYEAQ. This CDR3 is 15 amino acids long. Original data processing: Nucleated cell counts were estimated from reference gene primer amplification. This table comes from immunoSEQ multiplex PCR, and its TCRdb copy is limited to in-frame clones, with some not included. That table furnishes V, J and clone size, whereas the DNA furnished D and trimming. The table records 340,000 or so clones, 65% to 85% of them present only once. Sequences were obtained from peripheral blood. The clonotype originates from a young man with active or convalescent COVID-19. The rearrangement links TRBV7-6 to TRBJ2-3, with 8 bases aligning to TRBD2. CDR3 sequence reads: CASSFLSGTTDTQYF. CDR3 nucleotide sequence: TGTGCCAGCAGCTTTCTTAGCGGGACCACAGATACGCAGTATTTT.